This is a list of T cell receptor beta chains from one sample in a study of blood T cell repertoires in COVID-19. Some clones are missing from TCRdb's copy, which holds only in-frame ones; the method was immunoSEQ multiplex PCR. Among some 42,000 clones listed, 92% were seen once. The sequenced material came from peripheral blood. These receptors all stem from a man over 45 with active COVID-19. Each CDR3 is given with its conserved first and last residue. A D gene is named only where the DNA matches it firmly. Where a row states a size, it is once, few, many or the class of an expanded clone; other rows omit it.

v_call	j_call	d_call	clone_size	cdr3_aa	cdr3_nt
TRBV11-2	TRBJ2-7	TRBD2	.	CASRGAGGSYEQYF	TGTGCCAGCAGGGGTGCGGGGGGCTCCTACGAGCAGTACTTC
TRBV3-1/TRBV3-2	TRBJ2-2	TRBD1	.	CASSQVTGLNTGELFF	TGTGCCAGCAGCCAAGTGACAGGGCTGAACACCGGGGAGCTGTTTTTT
TRBV5-1	TRBJ1-5	TRBD1	.	CASSWDSSNQPQHF	TGCGCCAGCAGTTGGGACAGCTCCAATCAGCCCCAGCATTTT
TRBV11-2	TRBJ2-7	TRBD2	.	CASSLSGGSREQYF	TGTGCCAGCAGCTTATCGGGAGGATCCCGCGAGCAGTACTTC
TRBV7-2	TRBJ2-7	TRBD1	.	CASSLRQGASYEQYF	TGTGCCAGCAGCTTACGACAGGGGGCGTCCTACGAGCAGTACTTC
TRBV3-1/TRBV3-2	TRBJ2-7	.	large	CASSPSDFYEQYF	TGTGCCAGCAGCCCTTCCGACTTCTACGAGCAGTACTTC
TRBV5-1	TRBJ2-5	TRBD1	.	CASSLEGQGQETQYF	TGCGCCAGCAGCTTGGAGGGACAGGGTCAAGAGACCCAGTACTTC
TRBV3-1/TRBV3-2	TRBJ1-2	.	.	CASSQDIGVSYGYTF	TGTGCCAGCAGCCAAGATATAGGGGTTAGCTATGGCTACACCTTC
TRBV5-4	TRBJ2-5	TRBD2	.	CASSFGSGSGETQYF	TGTGCCAGCAGCTTCGGAAGCGGGAGCGGGGAGACCCAGTACTTC
TRBV19	TRBJ1-5	.	once	CASSKSNSNQPQHF	TGTGCCAGTAGTAAGTCTAATAGCAATCAGCCCCAGCATTTT
TRBV6-2/TRBV6-3	TRBJ2-2	.	.	CASSSGHQGTGELFF	TGTGCCAGCAGCTCTGGACACCAGGGAACCGGGGAGCTGTTTTTT
TRBV12-5	TRBJ1-1	.	.	CASGLGAKGETPLGNTEAFF	TGTGCTAGTGGTTTGGGGGCTAAGGGAGAAACCCCACTTGGGAACACTGAAGCTTTCTTT
TRBV28	TRBJ2-5	.	.	CASSIMTATHQETQYF	TGTGCCAGCAGCATCATGACAGCTACTCATCAAGAGACCCAGTACTTC
TRBV6-1	TRBJ1-5	.	.	CASSEGRGENQPQHF	TGTGCCAGCAGTGAAGGTCGGGGGGAAAATCAGCCCCAGCATTTT
TRBV6-6	TRBJ2-1	.	.	CASSYSARTGNEQFF	TGTGCCAGCAGTTACTCGGCCCGAACGGGGAATGAGCAGTTCTTC
TRBV19	TRBJ2-7	TRBD1	.	CASQGAYEQYF	TGTGCCAGCCAGGGGGCCTACGAGCAGTACTTC
TRBV13	TRBJ2-7	.	once	CASSSQDYSYEQYF	TGTGCCAGCAGCTCCCAGGACTACTCCTACGAGCAGTACTTC
TRBV9	TRBJ2-5	.	.	CASSLGRGVGQETQYF	TGTGCCAGCAGCCTAGGTAGGGGCGTGGGACAAGAGACCCAGTACTTC
TRBV14	TRBJ2-4	.	.	CASSQATTGIQYF	TGTGCCAGCAGCCAAGCCACCACTGGCATTCAGTACTTC
TRBV18	TRBJ1-1	.	.	CASSPNQKTEAFF	TGTGCCAGCTCACCGAATCAGAAGACTGAAGCTTTCTTT
TRBV19	TRBJ1-1	.	.	CASTGAGAGNTEAFF	TGTGCCAGTACGGGGGCGGGGGCCGGGAACACTGAAGCTTTCTTT
TRBV19	TRBJ2-5	TRBD2	once	CASSILAGGSQYF	TGTGCCAGTAGTATTCTAGCGGGAGGGTCCCAGTACTTC
TRBV7-2	TRBJ2-4	TRBD2	.	CASTPGGVAKNIQYF	TGTGCCAGCACCCCTGGGGGGGTAGCCAAAAACATTCAGTACTTC
TRBV6-5	TRBJ2-5	.	.	CASSYLQGETQYF	TGTGCCAGCAGTTACTTACAGGGAGAGACCCAGTACTTC
TRBV27	TRBJ1-1	TRBD1	.	CASSRDRVSEAFF	TGTGCCAGCAGCCGGGACAGGGTAAGTGAAGCTTTCTTT
TRBV2	TRBJ2-7	.	.	CASSRGPYEQYF	TGTGCCAGCAGCAGGGGCCCCTACGAGCAGTACTTC
TRBV28	TRBJ2-7	TRBD1	.	CASRKQGSSYEQYF	TGTGCCAGCAGGAAACAGGGGAGCTCCTACGAGCAGTACTTC
TRBV5-5	TRBJ1-1	TRBD1	.	CASSSPGQTLAFF	TGTGCCAGCAGCTCCCCGGGACAGACGTTGGCTTTCTTT
TRBV2	TRBJ1-1	TRBD1	.	CASSDYRGPTEAFF	TGTGCCAGCAGTGATTACAGGGGGCCAACTGAAGCTTTCTTT
TRBV27	TRBJ2-2	.	.	CASSLVGDTGELFF	TGTGCCAGCAGTTTGGTGGGAGACACCGGGGAGCTGTTTTTT
TRBV6-6	TRBJ2-3	.	.	CASVSGTDTQYF	TGTGCCAGCGTGTCGGGCACAGATACGCAGTATTTT
TRBV29-1	TRBJ1-5	.	.	CSVELSGDQPQHF	TGCAGCGTTGAACTCAGTGGAGATCAGCCCCAGCATTTT
TRBV6-1	TRBJ1-2	TRBD1	.	CASSGPGQGGSYGYTF	TGTGCCAGCAGTGGGCCAGGACAGGGTGGGAGCTATGGCTACACCTTC
TRBV5-1	TRBJ2-3	TRBD2	once	CASSTGTSGMSDTQYF	TGCGCCAGCAGTACCGGGACTAGCGGGATGTCTGATACGCAGTATTTT
TRBV4-2	TRBJ2-5	TRBD1	once	CASSQREVDRGLETQYF	TGTGCCAGCAGCCAAAGAGAGGTTGACAGGGGGCTGGAGACCCAGTACTTC
TRBV19	TRBJ2-1	.	.	CASSRQGEQFF	TGTGCCAGTAGCCGTCAGGGAGAGCAGTTCTTC
TRBV4-2	TRBJ1-6	.	.	CASSQSVPPSSYNSPLHF	TGTGCCAGCAGCCAATCGGTTCCCCCTAGCTCCTATAATTCACCCCTCCACTTT
TRBV7-9	TRBJ2-1	.	.	CASSPPRNEQFF	TGTGCCAGCAGCCCCCCGCGAAATGAGCAGTTCTTC
TRBV6-1	TRBJ2-5	TRBD2	.	CASSEAGLAGGLETQYF	TGTGCCAGCAGTGAAGCGGGCCTAGCGGGAGGGCTGGAGACCCAGTACTTC
TRBV7-7	TRBJ2-1	.	.	CASSQSETLSEQFF	TGTGCCAGCAGCCAGTCCGAGACTCTGTCAGAGCAGTTCTTC
TRBV7-7	TRBJ2-5	TRBD1	once	CASSRTGGRQETQYF	TGTGCCAGCAGCCGAACAGGGGGCCGGCAAGAGACCCAGTACTTC
TRBV3-1/TRBV3-2	TRBJ2-7	.	.	CASSQGQASTYEQYF	TGTGCCAGCAGCCAAGGTCAGGCATCTACCTACGAGCAGTACTTC
TRBV6-5	TRBJ1-1	.	.	CASSYDYSNTEAFF	TGTGCCAGCAGTTACGACTATTCGAACACTGAAGCTTTCTTT
TRBV6-5	TRBJ2-7	.	.	CASIRGRTYEQYF	TGTGCCAGCATCCGGGGGAGGACTTACGAGCAGTACTTC
TRBV7-8	TRBJ2-7	.	.	CASSLKASYEQYF	TGTGCCAGCAGCTTAAAAGCCTCCTACGAGCAGTACTTC
TRBV2	TRBJ2-2	.	.	CASSEKTGANTGELFF	TGTGCCAGCAGTGAAAAGACAGGAGCGAACACCGGGGAGCTGTTTTTT
TRBV2	TRBJ1-5	TRBD1	.	CASSFPGQGFNGNQPQHF	TGTGCCAGCAGCTTTCCGGGACAGGGTTTTAATGGCAATCAGCCCCAGCATTTT
TRBV5-1	TRBJ2-1	TRBD2	.	CASSLDTSGSYEQFF	TGCGCCAGCAGCTTAGATACTAGCGGGAGCTATGAGCAGTTCTTC
TRBV9	TRBJ1-5	.	.	CASSVGPTLNQPQHF	TGTGCCAGCAGCGTAGGCCCGACTCTTAATCAGCCCCAGCATTTT
TRBV5-1	TRBJ2-6	.	once	CASSFTGTGANVLTF	TGCGCCAGCAGCTTCACAGGGACTGGGGCCAACGTCCTGACTTTC
TRBV27	TRBJ2-1	TRBD2	.	CASSPKGTSGLSSYNEQFF	TGTGCCAGCAGCCCTAAAGGGACTAGCGGGCTGAGCTCCTACAATGAGCAGTTCTTC
TRBV3-1/TRBV3-2	TRBJ2-7	TRBD1	.	CASSQEGGTGGNEQYF	TGTGCCAGCAGCCAAGAGGGGGGGACAGGGGGCAACGAGCAGTACTTC
TRBV6-6	TRBJ1-2	TRBD1	.	CASSYSGQGARGYTF	TGTGCCAGCAGTTACTCCGGACAGGGGGCGCGTGGCTACACCTTC